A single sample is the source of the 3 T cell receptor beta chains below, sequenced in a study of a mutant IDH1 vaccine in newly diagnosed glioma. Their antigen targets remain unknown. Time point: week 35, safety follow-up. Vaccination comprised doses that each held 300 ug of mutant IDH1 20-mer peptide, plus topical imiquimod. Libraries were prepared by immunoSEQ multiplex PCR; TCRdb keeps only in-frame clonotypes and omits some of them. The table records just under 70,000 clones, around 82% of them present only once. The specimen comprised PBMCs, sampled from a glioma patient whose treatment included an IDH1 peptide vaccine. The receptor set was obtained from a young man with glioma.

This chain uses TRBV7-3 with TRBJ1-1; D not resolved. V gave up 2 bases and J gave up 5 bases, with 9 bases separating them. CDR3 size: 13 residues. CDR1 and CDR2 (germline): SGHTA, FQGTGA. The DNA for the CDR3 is TGTGCCAGCAGCTTAGATATGGGGACTGAAGCTTTCTTT. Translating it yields CASSLDMGTEAFF. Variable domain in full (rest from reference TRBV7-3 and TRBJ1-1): GAGVSQTPSNKVTEKGKYVELRCDPISGHTALYWYRQSLGQGPEFLIYFQGTGAADDSGLPNDRFFAVRPEGSVSTLKIQRTERGDSAVYLCASSLDMGTEAFFGQGTRLTVV.

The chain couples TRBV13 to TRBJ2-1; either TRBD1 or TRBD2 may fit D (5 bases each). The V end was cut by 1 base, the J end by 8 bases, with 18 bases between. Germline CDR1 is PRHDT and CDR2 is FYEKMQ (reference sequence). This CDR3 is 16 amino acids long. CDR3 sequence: CASSLENPLRDDEQFF. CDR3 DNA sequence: TGTGCCAGCAGCTTAGAGAACCCCCTTAGGGACGATGAGCAGTTCTTC.

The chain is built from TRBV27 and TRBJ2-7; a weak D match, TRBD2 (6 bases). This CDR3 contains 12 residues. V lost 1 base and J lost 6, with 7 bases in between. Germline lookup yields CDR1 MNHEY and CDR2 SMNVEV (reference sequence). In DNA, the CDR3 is TGTGCCAGCAGTTTATTGGGGGGCGAGCAGTACTTC. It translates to CASSLLGGEQYF.